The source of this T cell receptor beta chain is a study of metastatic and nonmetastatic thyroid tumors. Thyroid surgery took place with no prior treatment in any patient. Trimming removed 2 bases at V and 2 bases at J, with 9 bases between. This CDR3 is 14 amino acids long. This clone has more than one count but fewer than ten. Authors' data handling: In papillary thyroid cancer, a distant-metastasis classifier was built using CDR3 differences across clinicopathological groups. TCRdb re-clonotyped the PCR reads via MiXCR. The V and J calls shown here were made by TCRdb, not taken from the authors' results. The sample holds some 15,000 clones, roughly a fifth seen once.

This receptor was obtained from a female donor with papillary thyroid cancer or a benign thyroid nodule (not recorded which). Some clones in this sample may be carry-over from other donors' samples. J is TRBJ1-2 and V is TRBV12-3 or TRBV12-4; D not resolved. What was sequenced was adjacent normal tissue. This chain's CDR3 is CASSLSQANYGYTF. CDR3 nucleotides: TGTGCCAGCAGTTTATCACAAGCAAACTATGGCTACACCTTC.